The present T cell receptor beta chain was sequenced within a study of technical replicates of blood from a handful of donors. Sequenced by immunoSEQ multiplex PCR; TCRdb stores in-frame clones only, minus some. The table lists 100,000 or so clones, around 96% of them singletons. The CDR3 sequence is 13 residues long. Germline-derived CDR1 and CDR2 are SQVTM and ANQGSEA. V shed 5 bases and J 2 bases; nucleotides not matched to a gene: 4. Sequencing input: T cells isolated from PBMCs. The sequence derives from a human donor in good health. This chain joins TRBV29-1 and TRBJ2-7, with 9 nucleotides matching TRBD1. The CDR3 protein is CSVSGTGTYEQYF. The CDR3 region has the DNA TGCAGCGTTTCCGGGACAGGGACCTACGAGCAGTACTTC.